This T cell receptor beta chain is from a study of T cell responses to AZD1222 COVID-19 vaccine. Produced via immunoSEQ multiplex PCR; TCRdb's table is partial and in-frame only. The table includes roughly 140,000 clones, approximately 78% detected once. The CDR3 sequence is 12 residues long. Trimming left V 8 bases short and J 5 bases short, with 12 bases between. Germline assignment: CDR1 KGHSH and CDR2 LQKENI. The sequencing used peripheral blood, collected on day 0 of MenACWY control vaccination. The receptor was derived from an adult in good health. The chain couples TRBV18 to TRBJ1-2; D is perhaps TRBD1 (5 bases). As DNA, the CDR3 is TGTGCCAGCCGAATGGGGGGTTATGGCTACACCTTC. Translation gives CASRMGGYGYTF.